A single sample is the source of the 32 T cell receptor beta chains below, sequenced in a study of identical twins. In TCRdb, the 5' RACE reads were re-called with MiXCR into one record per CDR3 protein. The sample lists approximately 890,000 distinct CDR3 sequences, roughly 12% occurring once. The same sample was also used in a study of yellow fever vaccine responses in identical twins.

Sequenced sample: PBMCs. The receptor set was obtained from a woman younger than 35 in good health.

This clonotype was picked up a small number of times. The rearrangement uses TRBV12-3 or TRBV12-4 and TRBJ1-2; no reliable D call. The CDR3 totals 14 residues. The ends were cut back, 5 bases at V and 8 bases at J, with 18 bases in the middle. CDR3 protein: CASSPGDRGGGYTF. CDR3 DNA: TGTGCCAGCAGTCCTGGGGATCGGGGAGGAGGCTACACCTTC.

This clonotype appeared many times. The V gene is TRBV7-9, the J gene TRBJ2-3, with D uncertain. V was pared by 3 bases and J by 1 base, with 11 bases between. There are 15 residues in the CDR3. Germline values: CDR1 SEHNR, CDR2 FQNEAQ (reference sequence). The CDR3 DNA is TGTGCCAGCAGCTTGGCAATCGGTGGCACAGATACGCAGTATTTT. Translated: CASSLAIGGTDTQYF.

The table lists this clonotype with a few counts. This chain's CDR3 is CSASHRPEYIQYF. CDR3 DNA sequence: TGCAGTGCTAGTCACAGGCCAGAATACATTCAGTACTTC. The chain has TRBV20-1 and TRBJ2-4, with D possibly matching TRBD1 (5 bases). Germline CDR1 reads DFQATT; CDR2 reads SNEGSKA (reference sequence). V shed 3 bases and J shed 8 bases, with 14 bases lying between them. The CDR3 loop spans 13 amino acids.

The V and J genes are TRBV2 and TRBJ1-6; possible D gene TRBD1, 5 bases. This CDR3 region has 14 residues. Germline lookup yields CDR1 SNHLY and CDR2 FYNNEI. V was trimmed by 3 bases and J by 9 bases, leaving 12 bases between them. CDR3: CASSEQGWTSPLHF. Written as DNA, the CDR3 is TGTGCCAGCAGTGAGCAGGGATGGACTTCACCCCTCCACTTT. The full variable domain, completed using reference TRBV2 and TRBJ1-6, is EPEVTQTPSHQVTQMGQEVILRCVPISNHLYFYWYRQILGQKVEFLVSFYNNEISEKSEIFDDQFSVERPDGSNFTLKIRSTKLEDSAMYFCASSEQGWTSPLHFGNGTRLTVT.

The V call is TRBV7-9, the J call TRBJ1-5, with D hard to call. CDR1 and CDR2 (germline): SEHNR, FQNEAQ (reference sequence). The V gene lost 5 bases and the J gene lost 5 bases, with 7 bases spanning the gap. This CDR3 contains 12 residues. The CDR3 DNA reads TGTGCCAGCAGCCCCATTGATCAGCCCCAGCATTTT. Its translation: CASSPIDQPQHF.

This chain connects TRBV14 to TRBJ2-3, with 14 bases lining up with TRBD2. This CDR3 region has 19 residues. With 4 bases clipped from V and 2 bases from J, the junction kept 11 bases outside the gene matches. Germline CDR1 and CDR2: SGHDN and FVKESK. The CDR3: CASSPLAGLAGDLTDTQYF. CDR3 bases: TGTGCCAGCAGCCCTCTTGCGGGACTAGCGGGGGACCTCACAGATACGCAGTATTTT.

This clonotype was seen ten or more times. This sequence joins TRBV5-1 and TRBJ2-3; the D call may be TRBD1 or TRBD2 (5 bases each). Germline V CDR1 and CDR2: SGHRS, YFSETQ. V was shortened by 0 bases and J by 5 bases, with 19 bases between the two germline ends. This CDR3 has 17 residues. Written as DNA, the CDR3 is TGCGCCAGCAGCTTGGCCGGGGTTGGGGACGGAAGAGATACGCAGTATTTT. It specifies CASSLAGVGDGRDTQYF.

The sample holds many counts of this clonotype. The CDR3 coding sequence is TGTGCCAGCAGCCCACAGTGGCGGGGGAACACCGGGGAGCTGTTTTTT. Translated, it gives CASSPQWRGNTGELFF. The rearrangement links TRBV7-9 to TRBJ2-2, with D possibly being TRBD2 (6 bases). Germline V gives CDR1 SEHNR, CDR2 FQNEAQ (reference sequence). With 5 bases removed from V and 1 base from J, the gap between germline ends came to 14 bases. The CDR3 has 16 amino acids.

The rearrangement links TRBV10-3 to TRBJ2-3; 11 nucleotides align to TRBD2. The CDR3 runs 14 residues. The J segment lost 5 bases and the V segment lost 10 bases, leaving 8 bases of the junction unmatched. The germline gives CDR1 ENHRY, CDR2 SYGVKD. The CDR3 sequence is CATLAGGPIDTQYF. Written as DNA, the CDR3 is TGTGCCACCTTAGCGGGGGGGCCTATAGATACGCAGTATTTT.

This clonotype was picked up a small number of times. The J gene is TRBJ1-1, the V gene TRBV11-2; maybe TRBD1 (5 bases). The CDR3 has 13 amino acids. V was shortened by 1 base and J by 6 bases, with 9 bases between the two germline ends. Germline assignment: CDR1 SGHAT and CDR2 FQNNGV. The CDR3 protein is CASSLAQGPEAFF. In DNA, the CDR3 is TGTGCCAGCAGCTTAGCTCAGGGCCCTGAAGCTTTCTTT.

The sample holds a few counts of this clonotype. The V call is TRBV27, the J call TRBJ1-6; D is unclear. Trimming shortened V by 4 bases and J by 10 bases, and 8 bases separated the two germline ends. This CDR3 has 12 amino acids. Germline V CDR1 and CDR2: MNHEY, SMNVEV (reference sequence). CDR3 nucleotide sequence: TGTGCCAGCAGTTCCCCTGGGTCACCCCTCCACTTT. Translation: CASSSPGSPLHF.

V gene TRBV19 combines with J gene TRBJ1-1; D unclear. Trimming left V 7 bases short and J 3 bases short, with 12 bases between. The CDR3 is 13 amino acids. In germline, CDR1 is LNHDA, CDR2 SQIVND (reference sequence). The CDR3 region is CASTAPWDTEAFF. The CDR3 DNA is TGTGCCAGTACGGCACCATGGGACACTGAAGCTTTCTTT.

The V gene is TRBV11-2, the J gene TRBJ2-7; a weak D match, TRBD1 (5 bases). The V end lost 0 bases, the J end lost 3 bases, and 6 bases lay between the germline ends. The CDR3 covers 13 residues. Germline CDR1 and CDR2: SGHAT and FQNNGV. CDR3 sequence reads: CASSLEDIYEQYV. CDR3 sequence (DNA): TGTGCCAGCAGCTTAGAGGACATCTACGAGCAGTACGTC.

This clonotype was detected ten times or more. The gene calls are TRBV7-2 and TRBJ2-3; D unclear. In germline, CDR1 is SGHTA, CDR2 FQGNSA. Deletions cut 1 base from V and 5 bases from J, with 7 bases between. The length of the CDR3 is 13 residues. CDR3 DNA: TGTGCCAGCAGCTTAGTATGGGAAGATACGCAGTATTTT. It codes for CASSLVWEDTQYF.

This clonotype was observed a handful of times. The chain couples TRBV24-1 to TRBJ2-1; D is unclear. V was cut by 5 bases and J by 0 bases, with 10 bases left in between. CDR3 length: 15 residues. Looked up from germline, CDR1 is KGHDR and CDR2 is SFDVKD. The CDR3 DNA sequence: TGTGCCACCAGTGCGGCGGAGAGCTCCTACAATGAGCAGTTCTTC. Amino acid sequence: CATSAAESSYNEQFF.

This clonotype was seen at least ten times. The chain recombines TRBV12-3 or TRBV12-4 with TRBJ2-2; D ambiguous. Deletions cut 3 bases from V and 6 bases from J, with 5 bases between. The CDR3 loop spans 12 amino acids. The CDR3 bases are TGTGCCAGCAGTTTTTTGGCCGGGGAGCTGTTTTTT. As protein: CASSFLAGELFF.

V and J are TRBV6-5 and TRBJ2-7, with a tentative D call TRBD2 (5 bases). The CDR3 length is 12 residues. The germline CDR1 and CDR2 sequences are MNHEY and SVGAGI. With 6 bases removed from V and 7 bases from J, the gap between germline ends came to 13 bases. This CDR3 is CASRDGVGEQYV. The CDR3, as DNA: TGTGCCAGCAGAGACGGGGTAGGGGAGCAGTACGTC.

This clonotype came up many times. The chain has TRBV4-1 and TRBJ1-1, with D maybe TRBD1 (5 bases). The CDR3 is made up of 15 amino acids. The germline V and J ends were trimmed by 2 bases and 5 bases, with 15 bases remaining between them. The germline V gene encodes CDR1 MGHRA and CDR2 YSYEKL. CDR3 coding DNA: TGCGCCAGCAGCCAACCGGCACAGCGGGGGACTGAAGCTTTCTTT. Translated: CASSQPAQRGTEAFF.

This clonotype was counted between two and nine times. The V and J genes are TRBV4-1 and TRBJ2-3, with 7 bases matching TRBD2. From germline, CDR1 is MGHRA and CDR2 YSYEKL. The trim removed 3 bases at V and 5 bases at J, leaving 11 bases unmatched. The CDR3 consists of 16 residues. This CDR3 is CASSHGGTSAGDTQYF. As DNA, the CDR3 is TGCGCCAGCAGCCATGGTGGAACTAGCGCCGGAGATACGCAGTATTTT.

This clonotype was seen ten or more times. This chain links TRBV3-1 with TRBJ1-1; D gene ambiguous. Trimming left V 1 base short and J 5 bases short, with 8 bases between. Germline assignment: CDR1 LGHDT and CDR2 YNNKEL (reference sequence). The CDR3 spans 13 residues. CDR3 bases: TGTGCCAGCAGCCAAGGGGAGGGAACTGAAGCTTTCTTT. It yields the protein CASSQGEGTEAFF.

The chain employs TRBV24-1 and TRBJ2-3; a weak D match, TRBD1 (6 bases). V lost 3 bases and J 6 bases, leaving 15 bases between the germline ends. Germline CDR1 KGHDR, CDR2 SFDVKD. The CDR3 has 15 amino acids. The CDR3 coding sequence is TGTGCCACCAGTGATCACACTAACAGGGACGATACGCAGTATTTT. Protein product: CATSDHTNRDDTQYF.

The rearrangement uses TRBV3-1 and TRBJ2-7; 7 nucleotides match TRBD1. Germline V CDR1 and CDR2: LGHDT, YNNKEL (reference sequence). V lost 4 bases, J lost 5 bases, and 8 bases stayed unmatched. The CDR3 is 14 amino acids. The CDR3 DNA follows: TGTGCCAGCAGCCTTTCGGACAGGTCGCACGAGCAGTACTTC. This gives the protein CASSLSDRSHEQYF.

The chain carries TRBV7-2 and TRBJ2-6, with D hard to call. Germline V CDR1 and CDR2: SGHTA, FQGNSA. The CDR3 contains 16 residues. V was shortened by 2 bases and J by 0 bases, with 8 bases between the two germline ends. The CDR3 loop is CASSLRPSSGANVLTF. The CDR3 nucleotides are TGTGCCAGCAGCTTAAGACCGAGCTCTGGGGCCAACGTCCTGACTTTC.

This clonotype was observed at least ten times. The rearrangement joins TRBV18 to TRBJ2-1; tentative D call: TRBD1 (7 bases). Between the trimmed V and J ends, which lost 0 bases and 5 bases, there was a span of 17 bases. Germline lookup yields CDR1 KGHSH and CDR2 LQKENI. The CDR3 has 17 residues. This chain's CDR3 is CASSPPGGQDADNEQFF. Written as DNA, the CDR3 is TGTGCCAGCTCACCACCGGGAGGACAGGATGCCGACAATGAGCAGTTCTTC. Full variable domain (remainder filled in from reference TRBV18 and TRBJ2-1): NAGVMQNPRHLVRRRGQEARLRCSPMKGHSHVYWYRQLPEEGLKFMVYLQKENIIDESGMPKERFSAEFPKEGPSILRIQQVVRGDSAAYFCASSPPGGQDADNEQFFGPGTRLTVL.

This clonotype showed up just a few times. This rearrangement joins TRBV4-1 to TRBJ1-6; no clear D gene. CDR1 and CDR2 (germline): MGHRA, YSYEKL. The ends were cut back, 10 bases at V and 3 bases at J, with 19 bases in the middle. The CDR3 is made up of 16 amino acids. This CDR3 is CATRDPTRSYNSPLHF. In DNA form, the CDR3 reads TGCGCCACCCGAGACCCGACACGGAGCTATAATTCACCCCTCCACTTT.

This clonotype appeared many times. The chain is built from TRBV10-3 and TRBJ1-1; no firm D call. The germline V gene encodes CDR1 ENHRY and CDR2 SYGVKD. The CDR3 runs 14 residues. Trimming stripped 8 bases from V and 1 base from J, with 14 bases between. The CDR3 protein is CAIGSGHTNTEAFF. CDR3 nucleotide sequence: TGTGCCATCGGGTCCGGGCACACGAACACTGAAGCTTTCTTT.

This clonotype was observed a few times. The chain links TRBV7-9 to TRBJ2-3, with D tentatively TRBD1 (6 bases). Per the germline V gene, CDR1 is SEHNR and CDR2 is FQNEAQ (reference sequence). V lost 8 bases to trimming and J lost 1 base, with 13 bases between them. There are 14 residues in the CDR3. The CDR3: CASPPGQRTDTQYF. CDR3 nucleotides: TGTGCCAGCCCCCCAGGACAGCGCACAGATACGCAGTATTTT.

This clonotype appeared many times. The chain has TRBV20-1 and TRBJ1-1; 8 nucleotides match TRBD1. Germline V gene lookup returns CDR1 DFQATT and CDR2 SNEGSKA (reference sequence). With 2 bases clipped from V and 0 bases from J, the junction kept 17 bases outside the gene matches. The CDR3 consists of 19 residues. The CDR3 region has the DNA TGCAGTGCTAGATCCCTACGAAAGACAGGGGTACTAATGAACACTGAAGCTTTCTTT. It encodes CSARSLRKTGVLMNTEAFF.

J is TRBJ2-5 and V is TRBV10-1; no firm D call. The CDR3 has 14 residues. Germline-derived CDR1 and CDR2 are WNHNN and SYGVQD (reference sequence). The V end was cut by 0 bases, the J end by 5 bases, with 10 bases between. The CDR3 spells CASSESSRWETQYF. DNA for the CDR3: TGCGCCAGCAGTGAGTCGTCTAGGTGGGAGACCCAGTACTTC.

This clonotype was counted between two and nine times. The CDR3 is CASRPTGVRETQYF. The CDR3 DNA follows: TGTGCCAGCAGACCGACAGGTGTGAGAGAGACCCAGTACTTC. The rearrangement uses TRBV12-3 or TRBV12-4 and TRBJ2-5; the D gene is possibly TRBD1 (6 bases). V shed 6 bases and J shed 4 bases, with 15 bases lying between them. This CDR3 comprises 14 residues.

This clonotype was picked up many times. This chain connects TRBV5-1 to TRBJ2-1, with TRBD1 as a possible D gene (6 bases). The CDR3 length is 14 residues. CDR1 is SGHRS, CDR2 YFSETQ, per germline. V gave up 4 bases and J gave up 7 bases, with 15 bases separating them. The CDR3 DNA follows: TGCGCCAGCAGCCTACTACAGGGTAGGAATGAGCAGTTCTTC. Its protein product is CASSLLQGRNEQFF.

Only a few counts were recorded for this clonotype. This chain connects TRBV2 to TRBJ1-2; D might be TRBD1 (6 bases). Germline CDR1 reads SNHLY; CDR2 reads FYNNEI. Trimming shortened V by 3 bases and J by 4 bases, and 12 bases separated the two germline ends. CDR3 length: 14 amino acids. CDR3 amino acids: CASSDMDSFYGYTF. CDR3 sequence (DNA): TGTGCCAGCAGTGACATGGACAGCTTCTATGGCTACACCTTC.